The clone carrying this T cell receptor beta chain has just one count. The source of the sample is a study of blood T cell repertoires in COVID-19. At the level of the study: Donors in the United States, Italy and Spain gave samples during acute or convalescent COVID-19.

Only in-frame clones appear in the TCRdb table, and some are missing; sequencing was by immunoSEQ multiplex PCR. There are about 150,000 clones in the sample; roughly 87% occur only once, and around 5% lies in the top ten. V trimming: 4 bases; J trimming: 4 bases; junction bases outside the gene matches: 5. Germline V gene sequence: CDR1 MGHRA, CDR2 YSYEKL. There are 14 residues in the CDR3. The sequence came from a human donor in a cohort sampled during active COVID-19. The sequenced material came from peripheral blood. The rearrangement links TRBV4-1 to TRBJ2-5; 8 bases are a match to TRBD1. The CDR3 loop is CASSPQGAGETQYF. Written as DNA, the CDR3 is TGCGCCAGCAGCCCCCAGGGGGCTGGAGAGACCCAGTACTTC.